The next 18 T cell receptor beta chains were all read from a single sample in a study of early T cells in non-severe SARS-CoV-2 infection. A single record per CDR3 protein comes from TCRdb applying MiXCR to the 5' RACE reads. There are 60,000 to 75,000 distinct CDR3 sequences in the sample; approximately 10% occur only once, and 5% to 8% lies in the top ten. The specimen sequenced was whole blood. These receptors came from an adult who was a healthcare worker with PCR-confirmed SARS-CoV-2 infection or an uninfected control (not recorded which).

This clonotype was counted ten times or more. The chain has TRBV27 and TRBJ2-7, with D possibly TRBD2 on 6 matching bases. The length of the CDR3 is 15 residues. The V gene lost 8 bases and the J gene lost 2 bases, with 19 bases spanning the gap. The germline V gene encodes CDR1 MNHEY and CDR2 SMNVEV (reference sequence). This CDR3 is CASHRMGGSTYEQYF. The CDR3 bases are TGTGCCAGCCACCGAATGGGAGGTTCCACCTACGAGCAGTACTTC.

V usage is TRBV20-1 and J usage is TRBJ2-5, with D perhaps TRBD1 (5 bases). The germline V and J ends were trimmed by 1 base and 1 base, with 13 bases remaining between them. The germline V gene encodes CDR1 DFQATT and CDR2 SNEGSKA (reference sequence). The CDR3 totals 15 residues. The CDR3 reads CSARVTEGVQETQYF. The CDR3 coding sequence is TGCAGTGCTAGAGTAACGGAAGGGGTCCAAGAGACCCAGTACTTC.

This clonotype was counted between two and nine times. The chain uses TRBV4-1 and TRBJ2-3; D ambiguous. Trimming stripped 2 bases from V and 6 bases from J, with 9 bases between. The CDR3 totals 13 residues. In germline, CDR1 is MGHRA, CDR2 YSYEKL. CDR3 DNA: TGCGCCAGCAGCCAACTAGAGAGGGATACGCAGTATTTT. Its protein is CASSQLERDTQYF.

This sequence joins TRBV10-3 and TRBJ2-3; D call uncertain. CDR1 is ENHRY, CDR2 SYGVKD, per germline. This CDR3 is built from 12 residues. Between the trimmed V and J ends, which lost 4 bases and 5 bases, there was a span of 7 bases. The CDR3 DNA follows: TGTGCCATCAGTGTAGTAGGAGATACGCAGTATTTT. This sequence encodes CAISVVGDTQYF.

This clonotype was detected ten times or more. The rearrangement links TRBV3-1 to TRBJ2-2; D is unresolved. Germline CDR1 reads LGHDT; CDR2 reads YNNKEL (reference sequence). This CDR3 is built from 12 residues. The ends were cut back, 4 bases at V and 6 bases at J, with 6 bases in the middle. CDR3 coding DNA: TGTGCCAGCAGCCTTCGGCCCGGGGAGCTGTTTTTT. Amino acids: CASSLRPGELFF.

In this sample, this clonotype turned up a few times. The V gene is TRBV4-3, the J gene TRBJ2-6, with 9 positions matching TRBD2. The V segment lost 0 bases and the J segment 4 bases; nucleotides outside the gene matches: 10. Germline lookup yields CDR1 LGHNA and CDR2 YSLEER. This CDR3 comprises 19 residues. DNA for the CDR3: TGCGCCAGCAGCCAAGATCTTTTAGCGGGAGTAGCGGGGGCCAACGTCCTGACTTTC. Residues: CASSQDLLAGVAGANVLTF.

The J gene is TRBJ1-2, the V gene TRBV11-1; possibly TRBD1 for D (5 bases). Trimming took off 5 bases at V and 8 bases at J, with 15 bases between the two ends. Germline V lookup: CDR1 SGHAT, CDR2 FQDESV (reference sequence). This CDR3 is built from 13 residues. The DNA for the CDR3 is TGTGCCAGCAGCCCCGTTTGGGACGGAGGCTACACCTTC. Protein: CASSPVWDGGYTF.

This clonotype was counted at least ten times. The chain links TRBV28 to TRBJ2-1, with 11 bases matching TRBD1. V was clipped by 5 bases and J by 0 bases; unmatched bases: 12. CDR3 length: 19 amino acids. Germline CDR1 reads MDHEN; CDR2 reads SYDVKM. As DNA, the CDR3 is TGTGCCAGCAGTCTCCGGACAGGGGGCGGTTTGAGCTCCTACAATGAGCAGTTCTTC. It is translated as CASSLRTGGGLSSYNEQFF.

By sample fraction, this clonotype is large. The chain recombines TRBV10-2 with TRBJ2-2; D unclear. CDR3 size: 12 residues. Trimming shortened V by 6 bases and J by 5 bases, and 7 bases separated the two germline ends. The germline V gene encodes CDR1 WSHSY and CDR2 SAAADI. The CDR3 loop is CASRLGTGELFF. For the CDR3, the DNA is TGCGCCAGCAGATTGGGAACCGGGGAGCTGTTTTTT.

The chain uses TRBV3-1 and TRBJ2-1, with no clear D. V dropped 0 bases and J dropped 9 bases, with 9 bases sitting between them. Per the germline V gene, CDR1 is LGHDT and CDR2 is YNNKEL (reference sequence). The CDR3 spans 13 residues. The CDR3 region is CASSQDILGEQFF. The CDR3 nucleotides are TGTGCCAGCAGCCAAGACATATTGGGTGAGCAGTTCTTC.

This rearrangement joins TRBV5-5 to TRBJ2-3; the match to TRBD2 covers 10 bases. From germline, CDR1 is SGHKS and CDR2 YYEKEE (reference sequence). The CDR3 is 16 amino acids. V trimming: 2 bases; J trimming: 2 bases; junction bases outside the gene matches: 5. CDR3 region: CASSFLSGGSTDTQYF. The CDR3 region has the DNA TGTGCCAGCAGCTTTCTTAGCGGGGGGTCCACAGATACGCAGTATTTT.

This clonotype was detected many times. J is TRBJ2-6 and V is TRBV7-9, with D possibly being TRBD1 (5 bases). V shed 4 bases and J shed 2 bases, with 12 bases lying between them. From germline, CDR1 is SEHNR and CDR2 FQNEAQ (reference sequence). There are 16 residues in the CDR3. The CDR3 DNA follows: TGTGCCAGCAGCTCCAGGGTTGGAGCTGGGGCCAACGTCCTGACTTTC. It codes for CASSSRVGAGANVLTF.

The chain is built from TRBV5-1 and TRBJ2-1; 9 nucleotides agree with TRBD2. This CDR3 spans 17 amino acids. The J segment lost 6 bases and the V segment lost 7 bases, leaving 17 bases of the junction unmatched. Germline CDR1 reads SGHRS; CDR2 reads YFSETQ. The CDR3 DNA is TGCGCCAGCGCGGGCGGGAGGGCCAGAGTTCGTGGCAATGAGCAGTTCTTC. It specifies CASAGGRARVRGNEQFF. The variable domain in full, with the rest retrieved from reference TRBV5-1 and TRBJ2-1, is KAGVTQTPRYLIKTRGQQVTLSCSPISGHRSVSWYQQTPGQGLQFLFEYFSETQRNKGNFPGRFSGRQFSNSRSEMNVSTLELGDSALYLCASAGGRARVRGNEQFFGPGTRLTVL.

This clonotype has a handful of counts. This chain links TRBV11-2 with TRBJ2-1; TRBD1 might be the D (6 bases). Trimming removed 1 base from V and 8 bases from J, with 12 bases in between. CDR1 is SGHAT and CDR2 is FQNNGV in the germline V gene. The CDR3 loop spans 14 amino acids. The CDR3 DNA reads as TGTGCCAGCAGCTTAGTCAGGGGACCGTATGAGCAGTTCTTC. Amino acid sequence: CASSLVRGPYEQFF. The whole variable domain, remainder taken from reference TRBV11-2 and TRBJ2-1, is EAGVAQSPRYKIIEKRQSVAFWCNPISGHATLYWYQQILGQGPKLLIQFQNNGVVDDSQLPKDRFSAERLKGVDSTLKIQPAKLEDSAVYLCASSLVRGPYEQFFGPGTRLTVL.

This clonotype was seen many times. This chain uses TRBV4-1 with TRBJ2-2; 16 positions agree with TRBD2. Germline assignment: CDR1 MGHRA and CDR2 YSYEKL. Trimming took 4 bases from V and 5 from J; bases not matched to a gene: 10. This CDR3 has 19 residues. The CDR3 nucleotides read TGCGCCAGCAGCCTATACGGGACTAGCGGGAGGGCCAAAACCGGGGAGCTGTTTTTT. It is translated as CASSLYGTSGRAKTGELFF.

The chain is built from TRBV18 and TRBJ2-3; 7 positions agree with TRBD1. This CDR3 contains 15 residues. Trimming removed 4 bases from V and 6 bases from J; junction bases left unmatched: 10. From germline, CDR1 is KGHSH and CDR2 LQKENI. The CDR3 nucleotides are TGTGCCAGCTCACGGGACAGCTCGCGCTTGGATACGCAGTATTTT. As protein: CASSRDSSRLDTQYF. Together with reference TRBV18 and TRBJ2-3, the CDR3 gives the full variable domain: NAGVMQNPRHLVRRRGQEARLRCSPMKGHSHVYWYRQLPEEGLKFMVYLQKENIIDESGMPKERFSAEFPKEGPSILRIQQVVRGDSAAYFCASSRDSSRLDTQYFGPGTRLTVL.

This clonotype has a handful of counts. V and J are TRBV3-1 and TRBJ2-1, with 9 bases matching TRBD2. The germline V gene encodes CDR1 LGHDT and CDR2 YNNKEL (reference sequence). The CDR3 is made up of 14 amino acids. The J segment lost 5 bases and the V segment lost 5 bases, leaving 4 bases of the junction unmatched. CDR3 nucleotide sequence: TGTGCCAGCAGCTACGGACTAGCGCACAATGAGCAGTTCTTC. It translates to CASSYGLAHNEQFF.

Ten or more counts support this clonotype. V and J are TRBV6-6 and TRBJ2-7; D is unresolved. V shed 8 bases and J shed 7 bases, with 9 bases lying between them. Germline CDR1 is MNHNY and CDR2 is SVGAGI (reference sequence). The CDR3 has 10 amino acids. CDR3 sequence reads: CASQGWEQYF. Here the CDR3 DNA reads TGTGCCAGCCAAGGTTGGGAGCAGTACTTC.